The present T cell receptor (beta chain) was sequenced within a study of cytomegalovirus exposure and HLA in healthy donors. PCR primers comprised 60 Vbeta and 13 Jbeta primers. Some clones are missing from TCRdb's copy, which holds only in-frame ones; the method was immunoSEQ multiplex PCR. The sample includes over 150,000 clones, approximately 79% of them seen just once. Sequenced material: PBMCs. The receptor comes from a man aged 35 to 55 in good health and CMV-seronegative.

CDR3 residues: CASSQGLAGGREETQYF. Written as DNA, the CDR3 is TGCGCCAGCAGCCAGGGACTAGCGGGGGGTAGGGAAGAGACCCAGTACTTC. The chain joins TRBV4-3 to TRBJ2-5; 15 bases map to TRBD2. Germline values: CDR1 LGHNA, CDR2 YSLEER. The CDR3 covers 17 residues. V lost 3 bases, J lost 3 bases, and 5 bases stayed unmatched.